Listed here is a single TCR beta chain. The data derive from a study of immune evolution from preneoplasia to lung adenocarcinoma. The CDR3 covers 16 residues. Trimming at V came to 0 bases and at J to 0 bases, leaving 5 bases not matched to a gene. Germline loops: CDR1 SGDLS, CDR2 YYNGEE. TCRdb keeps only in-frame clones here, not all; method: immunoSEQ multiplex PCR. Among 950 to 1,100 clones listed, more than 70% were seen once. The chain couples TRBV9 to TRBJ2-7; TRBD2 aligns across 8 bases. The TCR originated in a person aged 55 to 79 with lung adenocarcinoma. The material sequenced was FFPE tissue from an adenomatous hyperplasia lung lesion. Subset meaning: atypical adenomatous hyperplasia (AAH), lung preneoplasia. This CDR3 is CASSVEGSGTSYEQYF. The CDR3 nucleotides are TGTGCCAGCAGCGTAGAGGGTAGCGGGACCTCCTACGAGCAGTACTTC. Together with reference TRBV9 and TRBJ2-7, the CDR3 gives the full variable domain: DSGVTQTPKHLITATGQRVTLRCSPRSGDLSVYWYQQSLDQGLQFLIQYYNGEERAKGNILERFSAQQFPDLHSELNLSSLELGDSALYFCASSVEGSGTSYEQYFGPGTRLTVT.